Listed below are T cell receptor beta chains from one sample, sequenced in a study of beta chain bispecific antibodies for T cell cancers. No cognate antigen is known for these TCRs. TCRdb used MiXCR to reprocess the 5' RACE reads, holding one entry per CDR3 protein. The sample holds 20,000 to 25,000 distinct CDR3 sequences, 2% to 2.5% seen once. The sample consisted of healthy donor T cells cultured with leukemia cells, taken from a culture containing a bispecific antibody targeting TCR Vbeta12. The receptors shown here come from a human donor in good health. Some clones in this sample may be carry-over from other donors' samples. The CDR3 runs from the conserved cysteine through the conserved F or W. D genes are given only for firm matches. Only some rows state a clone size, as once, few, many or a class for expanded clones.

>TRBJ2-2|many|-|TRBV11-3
CASENTGELFF
TGTGCCAGCGAGAACACCGGGGAGCTGTTTTTT
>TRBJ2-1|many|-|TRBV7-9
CASSWGVNEQFF
TGTGCCAGCAGCTGGGGAGTCAATGAGCAGTTCTTC
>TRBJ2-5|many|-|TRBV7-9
CASSSPHQETQYF
TGTGCCAGCAGCTCTCCTCACCAAGAGACCCAGTACTTC
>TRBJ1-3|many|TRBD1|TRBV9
CASSATGGSGNTIYF
TGTGCCAGCAGCGCCACAGGGGGATCGGGAAACACCATATATTTT
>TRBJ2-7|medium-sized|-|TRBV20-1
CSALIRRGSGSYEQYF
TGCAGTGCTCTTATCCGTCGGGGGAGCGGATCCTACGAGCAGTACTTC
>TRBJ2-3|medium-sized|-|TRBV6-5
CASSPQPGSYGDTQYF
TGTGCCAGCAGTCCACAACCGGGATCGTATGGAGATACGCAGTATTTT
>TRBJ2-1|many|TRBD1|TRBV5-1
CASSFNRGNEQFF
TGCGCCAGCAGCTTTAACAGGGGGAATGAGCAGTTCTTC
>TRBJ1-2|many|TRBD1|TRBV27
CASSLRAGGNYGYTF
TGTGCCAGCAGTTTACGGGCAGGGGGGAACTATGGCTACACCTTC
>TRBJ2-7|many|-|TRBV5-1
CASSFGRGNYEQYF
TGCGCCAGCAGCTTTGGACGTGGGAACTACGAGCAGTACTTC
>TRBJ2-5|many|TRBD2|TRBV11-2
CASSSGLAERETQYF
TGTGCCAGCAGCTCGGGACTAGCGGAGAGAGAGACCCAGTACTTC
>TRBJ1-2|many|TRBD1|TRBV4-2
CASSDWTGQLNYGYTF
TGTGCCAGCAGCGATTGGACAGGCCAACTAAACTATGGCTACACCTTC
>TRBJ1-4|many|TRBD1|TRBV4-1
CASSQEDRAIEKLFF
TGCGCCAGCAGCCAAGAAGACAGGGCTATCGAAAAACTGTTTTTT
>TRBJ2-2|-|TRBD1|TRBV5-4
CASSFRDREAGELFF
TGTGCCAGCAGCTTCCGGGACAGGGAGGCCGGGGAGCTGTTTTTT
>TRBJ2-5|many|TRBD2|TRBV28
CASSSAGVRETQYF
TGTGCCAGCAGTTCTGCGGGGGTAAGAGAGACCCAGTACTTC
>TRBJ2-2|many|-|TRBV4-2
CASSQGTENTGELFF
TGTGCCAGCAGCCAAGGGACAGAAAACACCGGGGAGCTGTTTTTT
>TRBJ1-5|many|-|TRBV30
CAWHRDNQPQHF
TGTGCCTGGCATAGGGATAATCAGCCCCAGCATTTT
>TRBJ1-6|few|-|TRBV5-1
CATRPGSNSPLHF
TGCGCCACTAGGCCGGGAAGTAATTCACCCCTCCACTTT
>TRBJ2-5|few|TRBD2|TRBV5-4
CASSLAVSGGQETQYF
TGTGCCAGCAGCTTGGCCGTGAGCGGGGGGCAAGAGACCCAGTACTTC
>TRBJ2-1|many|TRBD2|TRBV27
CASSTRLASYNEQFF
TGTGCCAGCAGTACCAGACTAGCCAGCTACAATGAGCAGTTCTTC
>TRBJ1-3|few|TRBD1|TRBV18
CASSPPHRGVLGDTIYF
TGTGCCAGCTCACCACCGCACAGGGGAGTGCTAGGTGACACCATATATTTT
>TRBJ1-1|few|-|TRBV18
CASSPRGQTITEAFF
TGTGCCAGCTCCCCCCGTGGGCAAACTATCACTGAAGCTTTCTTT
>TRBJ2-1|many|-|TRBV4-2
CASSQAAVDEQFF
TGTGCCAGCAGCCAAGCGGCCGTCGATGAGCAGTTCTTC
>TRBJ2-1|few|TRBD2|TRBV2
CAPGIAGALRQFF
TGTGCCCCCGGGATAGCGGGGGCCTTACGTCAGTTCTTC
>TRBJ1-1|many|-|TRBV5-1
CASTLGREAFF
TGCGCCAGCACTTTAGGGCGGGAAGCTTTCTTT
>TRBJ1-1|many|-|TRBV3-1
CASSQGMNTEAFF
TGTGCCAGCAGCCAAGGTATGAACACTGAAGCTTTCTTT
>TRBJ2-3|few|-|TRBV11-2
CASSFQGGADTQYF
TGTGCCAGCAGCTTCCAAGGGGGGGCAGATACGCAGTATTTT
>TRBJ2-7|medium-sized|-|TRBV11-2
CASRGNVEGLSYEQYF
TGTGCCAGCAGGGGGAACGTGGAGGGGCTCAGCTACGAGCAGTACTTC
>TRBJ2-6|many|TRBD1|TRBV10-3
CAIGGQATSGANVLTF
TGTGCCATCGGGGGACAGGCTACTTCTGGGGCCAACGTCCTGACTTTC
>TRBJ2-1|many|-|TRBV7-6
CASSITGDEQFF
TGTGCCAGCAGCATTACGGGTGATGAGCAGTTCTTC
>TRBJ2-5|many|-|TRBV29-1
CSVGQGSQETQYF
TGCAGCGTTGGGCAGGGAAGTCAAGAGACCCAGTACTTC
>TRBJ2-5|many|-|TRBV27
CASSLSTGIQETQYF
TGTGCCAGCAGTTTATCCACGGGGATACAAGAGACCCAGTACTTC
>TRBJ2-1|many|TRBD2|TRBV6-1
CASSEENPGLAGVYNEQFF
TGTGCCAGCAGTGAGGAAAATCCGGGACTAGCGGGAGTATACAATGAGCAGTTCTTC
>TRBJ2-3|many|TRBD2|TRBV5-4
CASSLDSGRGTDTQYF
TGTGCCAGCAGCTTGGATAGCGGGAGAGGGACAGATACGCAGTATTTT
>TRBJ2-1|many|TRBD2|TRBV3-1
CASSLSGGSYNEQFF
TGTGCCAGCAGCCTTAGCGGGGGTTCCTACAATGAGCAGTTCTTC
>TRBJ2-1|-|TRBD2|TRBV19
CASSTGLASTEQFF
TGTGCCAGTAGTACCGGACTAGCGTCGACGGAGCAGTTCTTC
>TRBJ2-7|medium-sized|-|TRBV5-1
CASSPTEAYEQYF
TGCGCCAGCAGCCCTACAGAGGCCTACGAGCAGTACTTC
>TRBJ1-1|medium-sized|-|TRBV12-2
CASRLPPNTEAFF
TGTGCAAGTCGCTTGCCCCCGAACACTGAAGCTTTCTTT